The rows below give T cell receptor beta chains drawn from one sample of a study of OX40 agonist ivuxolimab in advanced cancers. The method was immunoSEQ multiplex PCR; TCRdb's version includes in-frame clones alone and lacks a portion of them. The sample consists of some 150,000 clones, approximately 94% of them appearing once. Here the sequenced sample was CD4+ or CD8+ T cells sorted from blood, taken in a trial of the OX40 agonist ivuxolimab. The source of these receptors is an adult with an advanced solid tumor such as melanoma, head and neck, liver or kidney cancer. Each CDR3 is given with its conserved first and last residue. The order of the fields is J gene, V gene, CDR3 protein.

TRBJ2-1 | TRBV5-1 | CASSSLPNNEQFF
TRBJ1-1 | TRBV29-1 | CSVELETEAFF
TRBJ1-1 | TRBV5-1 | CASSLPRVNTEAFF
TRBJ1-2 | TRBV2 | CASPYRFGGYTF
TRBJ2-7 | TRBV7-2 | CASSLELALSSYEQYF
TRBJ1-1 | TRBV5-1 | CASRSQVMNTEAFF
TRBJ2-1 | TRBV6-5 | CASSYDIWGSWEQFF
TRBJ1-1 | TRBV28 | CASSLRTGRGDTEAFF
TRBJ2-5 | TRBV5-1 | CASSTVGGETQYF
TRBJ1-1 | TRBV7-2 | CASLAGGNTEAFF
TRBJ2-5 | TRBV11-3 | CASSPGSRETQYF
TRBJ1-2 | TRBV7-9 | CASSPRADYGYTF
TRBJ2-3 | TRBV5-6 | CASRDSGRWGTDTQYF
TRBJ2-7 | TRBV30 | CAWRGGGSFYEQYF
TRBJ2-1 | TRBV5-1 | CASLSGGGAYNEQFF
TRBJ1-2 | TRBV6-1 | CASTLGQEGYGYTF
TRBJ1-5 | TRBV6-5 | CASRPDSYQPQHF
TRBJ1-2 | TRBV5-4 | CASSLDTEIYGYTF
TRBJ1-1 | TRBV11-2 | CASSADRGFTMNTEAFF
TRBJ2-7 | TRBV10-3 | CAIGGGTSPPYEQYF
TRBJ2-6 | TRBV5-1 | CASSDRPSSGANVLTF
TRBJ2-3 | TRBV10-3 | CAISGPPQRNTDTQYF
TRBJ2-5 | TRBV6-5 | CASSYGQGIFGETQYF
TRBJ2-1 | TRBV28 | CASSRGWNYNEQFF
TRBJ2-4 | TRBV7-2 | CASSLLPTADIQYF
TRBJ1-2 | TRBV19 | CASTQRGYYGYTF
TRBJ1-1 | TRBV11-3 | CASSPQRGTEAFF
TRBJ1-2 | TRBV4-3 | CASSRFTDNYGYTF
TRBJ2-5 | TRBV5-4 | CASSLVGQGETQYF
TRBJ1-1 | TRBV7-2 | CASSPGTSTEAFF
TRBJ1-1 | TRBV11-3 | CASSFQVGTEAFF
TRBJ2-3 | TRBV9 | CASSVGSLAGTDTQYF
TRBJ2-7 | TRBV7-2 | CASSFQGQGGEQYF
TRBJ1-1 | TRBV6-1 | CASIGQANTEAFF
TRBJ2-2 | TRBV11-3 | CASSPGQGAGTGELFF
TRBJ2-1 | TRBV18 | CASSPRPGGSTNEQFF
TRBJ1-1 | TRBV28 | CASSLTSGLAFF
TRBJ1-5 | TRBV28 | CASSPYSFAGPREPQHF
TRBJ2-3 | TRBV18 | CASSPYQSGADTQYF
TRBJ2-3 | TRBV25-1 | CASSEYAGPLSTDTQYF
TRBJ1-4 | TRBV29-1 | CSATRRGTDEKLFF
TRBJ2-2 | TRBV7-2 | CASSRLAGASTGELFF
TRBJ1-2 | TRBV19 | CASSMTGGSYGYTF
TRBJ2-1 | TRBV7-2 | CASSLARLGLAGYNEQFF
TRBJ1-2 | TRBV4-1 | CASSQRQGERSGYTF
TRBJ2-1 | TRBV6-4 | CASSDLRGNEQFF
TRBJ2-7 | TRBV4-2 | CASSQNFGAEQYF
TRBJ2-2 | TRBV7-2 | CASSSSTSGGTGELFF
TRBJ1-2 | TRBV6-1 | CASNEAGTGAYGYTF
TRBJ1-2 | TRBV19 | CASNALGGYTF
TRBJ1-6 | TRBV7-6 | CASSLESLGYNSPLHF
TRBJ1-1 | TRBV4-1 | CASSQSTGMNTEAFF
TRBJ1-2 | TRBV6-5 | CASSWDTTQRGYTF